This T cell receptor beta chain emerged from a study of STAT5B mutations in CD4+ large granular lymphocyte leukemia. Study background: Among healthy controls, a particular HLA allele went with more CDR3 'QG' motifs. General study results and limits: Main leukemic clonotypes were patient-specific, but approximately 27% appeared at low frequency elsewhere. TRBV06-family usage was enriched in top patient clones (8/27) versus controls (2/35).

Trimming cost V 6 bases and J 3 bases, with 5 bases left between them. The CDR3 consists of 10 residues. Per germline, CDR1 GTSNPN and CDR2 SVGIG (reference sequence). A note on this clone: Antigen unknown.

Sequencing was performed with immunoSEQ multiplex PCR; in TCRdb, only in-frame clones are kept and a portion is missing. Of tens of thousands of clones listed, 70% to 85% are singletons. This chain joins TRBV30 and TRBJ2-5; unclear D gene. Sequencing was done on a sample of CD4+ T cells from blood buffy coats. This clonotype was obtained from a human donor in good health. The CDR3 DNA is TGTGCCTGTACCAAAGAGACCCAGTACTTC. Encoded protein: CACTKETQYF.